These 10 T cell receptor beta chains were sequenced from one sample in a study of T-cell reconstitution after alpha-beta-depleted transplantation in children. The library targeted TCRbeta and was prepared with unique molecular identifiers. TCRdb reprocessed the PCR reads via MiXCR and lists one record per CDR3 protein. The table includes 200,000 to 250,000 distinct CDR3 sequences, around 11% detected once. The source material was PBMCs from the stem cell graft donor, sampled from the stem cell graft. The receptors stem from a human donor who donated a stem cell graft to a child with acute lymphoblastic leukemia.

This clonotype has ten or more counts. The gene calls are TRBV11-2 and TRBJ2-1; 10 bases agree with TRBD2. This CDR3 is built from 15 residues. V was clipped by 5 bases and J by 8 bases; unmatched bases: 9. The V gene's germline CDR1 is SGHAT and CDR2 FQNNGV. The DNA for the CDR3 is TGTGCCAGCAGCCCCGGGGGGACTAGCGTTTATGAGCAGTTCTTC. This translates into CASSPGGTSVYEQFF.

This clonotype was counted ten times or more. This sequence joins TRBV11-2 and TRBJ1-1; 7 positions match TRBD1. Germline V CDR1 and CDR2: SGHAT, FQNNGV. The CDR3 length is 15 residues. Losses at the gene ends were 5 bases for V and 10 bases for J; bases not matched to a gene: 16. CDR3 sequence reads: CASSAHRGPVLGAFF. CDR3 DNA sequence: TGTGCCAGCAGCGCCCACAGGGGCCCTGTGCTCGGAGCTTTCTTT.

This clonotype was observed a few times. The chain employs TRBV5-1 and TRBJ2-7, with 9 bases fitting TRBD1. Losses at the gene ends were 0 bases for V and 1 base for J; bases not matched to a gene: 8. The CDR3 is 17 residues long. Germline V lookup: CDR1 SGHRS, CDR2 YFSETQ. The CDR3 is CASSLVGGTGPSYEQYF. CDR3 DNA: TGCGCCAGCAGCTTGGTGGGGGGGACAGGGCCGTCCTACGAGCAGTACTTC. Full variable domain (outside the CDR3, taken from reference TRBV5-1 and TRBJ2-7): KAGVTQTPRYLIKTRGQQVTLSCSPISGHRSVSWYQQTPGQGLQFLFEYFSETQRNKGNFPGRFSGRQFSNSRSEMNVSTLELGDSALYLCASSLVGGTGPSYEQYFGPGTRLTVT.

In its sample, this clonotype was seen many times. The genes are TRBV27 and TRBJ1-1; D unclear. V was pared by 5 bases and J by 4 bases, with 14 bases between. Germline V gene sequence: CDR1 MNHEY, CDR2 SMNVEV (reference sequence). The CDR3 is 14 amino acids. The CDR3 nucleotides read TGTGCCAGCAGTCCTCGAGTGGATTCCACTGAAGCTTTCTTT. This gives the protein CASSPRVDSTEAFF.

This clonotype was seen a few times. Here the CDR3 reads CASSRQVVTGAGYTF. The DNA for the CDR3 is TGTGCCAGCAGTCGACAAGTGGTGACAGGGGCCGGCTACACCTTC. The chain carries TRBV12-3 or TRBV12-4 and TRBJ1-2; 8 positions match TRBD1. CDR3 length: 15 amino acids. V lost 5 bases, J lost 8 bases, and 13 bases stayed unmatched.

This clonotype was observed many times. The chain recombines TRBV12-3 or TRBV12-4 with TRBJ2-1; TRBD2 is a possible D gene (5 bases). Trimming shortened V by 6 bases and J by 4 bases, and 10 bases separated the two germline ends. This CDR3 comprises 13 residues. The DNA of the CDR3 is TGTGCCAGCAGAAAAGCGGTTTACAATGAGCAGTTCTTC. This translates into CASRKAVYNEQFF.

This clonotype showed up just a few times. The chain couples TRBV30 to TRBJ1-1; D perhaps matches TRBD1 (5 bases). CDR1 is GTSNPN and CDR2 is SVGIG in the germline V gene (reference sequence). CDR3 length: 12 amino acids. V was clipped by 2 bases and J by 8 bases, with 12 bases between them. DNA of the CDR3: TGTGCCTGGAGTATCCTTTCAGGGGAAGCTTTCTTT. Its translation is CAWSILSGEAFF.

The chain is built from TRBV12-3 or TRBV12-4 and TRBJ2-5; D not resolved. The germline V and J ends were trimmed by 3 bases and 1 base, with 12 bases remaining between them. CDR3 length: 15 amino acids. The CDR3 reads CASSFSRTSQETQYF. The CDR3 DNA is TGTGCCAGCAGTTTTAGTCGGACGAGCCAAGAGACCCAGTACTTC.

The rearrangement joins TRBV2 to TRBJ1-2; no firm D call. Germline lookup yields CDR1 SNHLY and CDR2 FYNNEI. V lost 7 bases, J lost 2 bases, and 17 bases lay in between. The CDR3 length is 15 residues. CDR3 DNA sequence: TGTGCCAGCACCTTAGGACGGACCAACAACTATGGCTACACCTTC. Amino acids: CASTLGRTNNYGYTF.

At least ten counts were recorded for this clonotype. This sequence joins TRBV10-3 and TRBJ1-5; D perhaps matches TRBD1 (6 bases). The CDR3 length is 15 residues. Trimming left V 2 bases short and J 1 base short, with 9 bases between. CDR1 and CDR2 from the germline V gene are ENHRY and SYGVKD. In DNA form, the CDR3 reads TGTGCCATCAGTGAGCGCGGACAGAGCAATCAGCCCCAGCATTTT. Translating gives CAISERGQSNQPQHF.